The rows below give T cell receptor beta chains drawn from one sample of a study of T cell changes during pregnancy in multiple sclerosis. Using immunoSEQ multiplex PCR, the repertoire was profiled, and TCRdb retains in-frame clones only, with some absent. The sample holds about 17,000 clones, around 87% seen once. Sequences were derived from CD8+ T cells from peripheral blood mononuclear cells, sampled in the third trimester of pregnancy. The receptors were sampled from a female donor in good health, enrolled as a control in a pregnancy study. Both conserved end residues are part of each CDR3.

CDR3aa,v_gene,len,j_gene
CASSDGEGGVSEQYF,TRBV6-1,15,TRBJ2-7
CSVEGLAGYYEQYF,TRBV29-1,14,TRBJ2-7
CASSPRQRGGNEQFF,TRBV27,15,TRBJ2-1
CASSVGLAGNEQFF,TRBV27,14,TRBJ2-1
CASSEAAGGRNTIYF,TRBV2,15,TRBJ1-3
CASSYVGGGTDTQYF,TRBV6-6,15,TRBJ2-3
CASSPESGGYEQYF,TRBV5-6,14,TRBJ2-7
CASSPRTGPPNEQFF,TRBV7-3,15,TRBJ2-1
CASSQGTNYEQYF,TRBV4-2,13,TRBJ2-7
CASRTDRGGPFYGYTF,TRBV28,16,TRBJ1-2
CASSLVLKLTGSADEQYF,TRBV5-8,18,TRBJ2-7
CASSLSSYNEQFF,TRBV6-1,13,TRBJ2-1
CASSEISSGANVLTF,TRBV6-1,15,TRBJ2-6
CASSVGVSGTGELFF,TRBV9,15,TRBJ2-2
CASSPVSIQNTEAFF,TRBV7-9,15,TRBJ1-1
CASSPRGYDYEQYF,TRBV6-5,14,TRBJ2-7
CASSQETGSGANVLTF,TRBV4-3,16,TRBJ2-6
CASSYDSGQVYGYTF,TRBV6-6,15,TRBJ1-2
CASTASLFRTDTQYF,TRBV7-9,15,TRBJ2-3
CASSQDQGGISYEQYF,TRBV4-1,16,TRBJ2-7
CASSLFLVANTGELFF,TRBV11-2,16,TRBJ2-2
CASSLSQGVGSPLHF,TRBV28,15,TRBJ1-6
CASSEALGGSPLHF,TRBV2,14,TRBJ1-6
CASSLEDTGWHYTF,TRBV5-1,14,TRBJ1-2
CASSERSGDYNEQFF,TRBV6-1,15,TRBJ2-1
CASSPNRGPKDTQYF,TRBV11-2,15,TRBJ2-3
CASSVDFGRGSTDTQYF,TRBV9,17,TRBJ2-3
CASSLGPGFGETQYF,TRBV27,15,TRBJ2-5
CASSQGQTGGGYEQYF,TRBV14,16,TRBJ2-7
CASSIGQGNEKLFF,TRBV5-1,14,TRBJ1-4
CASRTAIPKETQYF,TRBV7-9,14,TRBJ2-5
CASSPDREITEAFF,TRBV7-9,14,TRBJ1-1
CASSLAKGGDLETQYF,TRBV7-9,16,TRBJ2-5
CASSVSGSNTGELFF,TRBV9,15,TRBJ2-2
CVSRQYRDRGWGSNQPQHF,TRBV28,19,TRBJ1-5
CASSHQGLAGLYNEQFF,TRBV4-3,17,TRBJ2-1
CASSPAPGVGETQYF,TRBV4-2,15,TRBJ2-5
CASSERGEGNTEAFF,TRBV6-4,15,TRBJ1-1
CASSDGVTSGSYEQFF,TRBV6-1,16,TRBJ2-1
CASGLTGSYEQYF,TRBV5-1,13,TRBJ2-7
CASSEGVSTYNSPLHF,TRBV7-6,16,TRBJ1-6
CASSIWGRADSIDNQPQHF,TRBV19,19,TRBJ1-5
CASSIGGNTYNEQFF,TRBV19,15,TRBJ2-1
CASSQGLASEQYF,TRBV7-3,13,TRBJ2-7
CASSSWDRVTGELFF,TRBV7-9,15,TRBJ2-2
CASSIPRGRKDGYTF,TRBV28,15,TRBJ1-2
CASSPGYEQYF,TRBV28,11,TRBJ2-7
CASSDSGQGGPDTQYF,TRBV6-4,16,TRBJ2-3
CASSLGPGGATGTDTQYF,TRBV13,18,TRBJ2-3
CASSHGTGQSYEQYF,TRBV4-1,15,TRBJ2-7
CASSPGLVSETQYF,TRBV4-3,14,TRBJ2-5
CSVTSGSLYGYTF,TRBV29-1,13,TRBJ1-2
CASSGLGGNNEQFF,TRBV5-6,14,TRBJ2-1
CASSRLAGADTQYF,TRBV6-4,14,TRBJ2-3
CASSLGTGGGSEKLFF,TRBV4-1,16,TRBJ1-4
CASSQDTSGGATDTQYF,TRBV4-1,17,TRBJ2-3